This T cell receptor (beta chain) was recorded in a study of cytomegalovirus exposure and HLA in healthy donors. The study, taken as a whole, reports: V- and J-gene trimming of TCR beta was linked (in a later analysis) to a missense DCLRE1C variant. Reportedly, cytomegalovirus status was diagnosed with high sensitivity and specificity.

Of note for this clone: The antigen remains unidentified. Mismatch with germline at one junction end may stem from a read error.

CDR3 size: 16 residues. Per the germline V gene, CDR1 is SEHNR and CDR2 is FQNEAQ (reference sequence). The PCR made use of 60 Vbeta and 13 Jbeta primers. Some clones are missing from TCRdb's copy, which holds only in-frame ones; the method was immunoSEQ multiplex PCR. The sample includes about 100,000 clones, roughly 78% of them seen just once. What was sequenced was PBMCs. V and J are TRBV7-9 and TRBJ2-7; 14 positions agree with TRBD2. The receptor was derived from a woman between 40 and 50 years old in good health and CMV-seronegative. CDR3 coding DNA: TGTTCCAGCAGCTATACCGGGACTAGCGGGAGCTACGAGCAGTACTTC. It codes for CSSSYTGTSGSYEQYF.